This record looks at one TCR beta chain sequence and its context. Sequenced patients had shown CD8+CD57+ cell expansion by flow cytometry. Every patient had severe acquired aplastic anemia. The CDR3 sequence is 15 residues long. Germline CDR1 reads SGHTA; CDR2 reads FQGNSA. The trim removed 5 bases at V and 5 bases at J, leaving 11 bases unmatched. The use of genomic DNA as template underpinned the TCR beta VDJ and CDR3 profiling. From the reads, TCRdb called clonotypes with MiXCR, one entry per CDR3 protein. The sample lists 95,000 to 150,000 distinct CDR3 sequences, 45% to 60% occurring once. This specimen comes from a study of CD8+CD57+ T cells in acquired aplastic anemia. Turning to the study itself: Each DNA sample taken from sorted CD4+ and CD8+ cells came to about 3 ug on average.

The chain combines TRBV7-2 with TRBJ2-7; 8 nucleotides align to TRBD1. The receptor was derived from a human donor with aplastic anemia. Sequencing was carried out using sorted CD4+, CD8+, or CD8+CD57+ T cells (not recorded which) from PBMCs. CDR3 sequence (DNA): TGTGCCAGCAGCGCCGACAGGGGAGGTTATCACGAGCAGTACTTC. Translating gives CASSADRGGYHEQYF.